The clone carrying this TCR beta chain was observed a single time. Its antigen is still unknown. The table came from immunoSEQ multiplex PCR; TCRdb's copy has only in-frame clones and leaves some out. Here the sample spans 2.3 million or so clones, 93% being singletons. This sample was included in a study of shared clonotypes between healthy human individuals. The CDR3 covers 15 residues. J was trimmed by 6 bases and V by 0 bases; bases with no gene match: 5. Germline CDR1 and CDR2: MNHEY and SVGAGI. The study's findings and limits: Memory subsets generally showed smaller estimated richness than naive subsets did. Several donors shared roughly 5% of their naive CD4 clonotypes.

The sequence came from a man younger than 30 in good health. Some clones in this sample may be carry-over from other donors' samples. Material: naive CD4+ T cells from PBMCs. Subset denoted: CD45RA+ positively selected. This chain connects TRBV6-5 to TRBJ2-7; TRBD2 matches 10 bases. The CDR3 sequence: CASSYSALAGVEQYF. CDR3 DNA: TGTGCCAGCAGTTACTCAGCCCTAGCGGGAGTCGAGCAGTACTTC.